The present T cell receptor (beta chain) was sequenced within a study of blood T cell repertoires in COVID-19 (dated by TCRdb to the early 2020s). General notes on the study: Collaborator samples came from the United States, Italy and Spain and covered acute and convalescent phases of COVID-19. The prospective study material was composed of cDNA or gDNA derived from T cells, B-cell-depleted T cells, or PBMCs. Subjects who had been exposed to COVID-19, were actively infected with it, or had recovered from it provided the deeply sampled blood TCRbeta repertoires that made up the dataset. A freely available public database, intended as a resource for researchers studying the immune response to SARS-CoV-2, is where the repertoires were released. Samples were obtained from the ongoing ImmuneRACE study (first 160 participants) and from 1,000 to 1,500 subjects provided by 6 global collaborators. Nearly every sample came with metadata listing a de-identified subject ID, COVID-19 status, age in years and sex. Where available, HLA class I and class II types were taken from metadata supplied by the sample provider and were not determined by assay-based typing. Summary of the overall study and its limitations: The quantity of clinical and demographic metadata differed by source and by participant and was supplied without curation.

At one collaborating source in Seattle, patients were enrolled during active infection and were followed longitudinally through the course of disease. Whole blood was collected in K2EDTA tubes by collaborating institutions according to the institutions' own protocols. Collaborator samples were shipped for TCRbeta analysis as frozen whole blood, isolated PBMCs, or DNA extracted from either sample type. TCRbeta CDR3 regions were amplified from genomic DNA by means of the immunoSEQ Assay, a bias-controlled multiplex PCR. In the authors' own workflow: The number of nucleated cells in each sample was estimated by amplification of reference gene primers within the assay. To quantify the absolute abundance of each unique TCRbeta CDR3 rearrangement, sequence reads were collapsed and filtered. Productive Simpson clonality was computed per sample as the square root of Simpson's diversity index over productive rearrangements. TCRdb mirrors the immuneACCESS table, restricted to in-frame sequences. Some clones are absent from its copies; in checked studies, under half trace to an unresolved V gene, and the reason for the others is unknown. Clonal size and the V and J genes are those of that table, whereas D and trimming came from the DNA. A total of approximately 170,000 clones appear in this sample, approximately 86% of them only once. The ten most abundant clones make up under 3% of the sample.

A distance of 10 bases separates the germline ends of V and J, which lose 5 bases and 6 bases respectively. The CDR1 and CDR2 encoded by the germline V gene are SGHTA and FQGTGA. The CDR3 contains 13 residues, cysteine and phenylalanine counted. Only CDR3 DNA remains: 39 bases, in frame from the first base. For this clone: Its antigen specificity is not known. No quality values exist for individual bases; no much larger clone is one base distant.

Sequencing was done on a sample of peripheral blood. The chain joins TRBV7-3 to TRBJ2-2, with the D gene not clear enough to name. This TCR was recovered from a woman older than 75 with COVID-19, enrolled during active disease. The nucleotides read TGTGCCAGCAGCCCCCTAGGCCCCGGGGAGCTGTTTTTT. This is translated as CASSPLGPGELFF.